The 20 T cell receptor beta chains listed next were all sequenced from one sample in a study of T cells in localized non-small cell lung cancer. Here immunoSEQ multiplex PCR was the method, and the copy in TCRdb shows in-frame clones only, minus some. Here the sample spans some 50,000 clones, roughly 86% being singletons. The specimen was PBMCs, collected before any cancer treatment. The source of these receptors is a female donor with stage II lung adenocarcinoma.

The gene calls are TRBV14 and TRBJ1-2, with TRBD1 matching 9 bases. V gave up 4 bases and J gave up 5 bases; unmatched junction bases: 11. CDR1 and CDR2 (germline): SGHDN, FVKESK. This CDR3 comprises 16 residues. CDR3 protein: CASSLNLGQGFYGYTF. CDR3 coding DNA: TGTGCCAGCAGCCTTAACTTGGGACAGGGCTTTTATGGCTACACCTTC.

In its sample, this clone was seen a few times. The CDR3 here is CASSYGLDSNYGYTF. The CDR3 DNA reads TGTGCCAGCAGCTACGGGCTAGACAGCAACTATGGCTACACCTTC. The V call is TRBV9, the J call TRBJ1-2, with D possibly TRBD1 on 5 matching bases. Germline V CDR1 and CDR2: SGDLS, YYNGEE. The V and J ends lost 4 bases and 2 bases respectively, with 15 bases between them. This CDR3 is built from 15 residues.

The chain employs TRBV9 and TRBJ2-7; D perhaps matches TRBD1 (6 bases). V dropped 1 base and J dropped 7 bases, with 18 bases sitting between them. In germline, CDR1 is SGDLS, CDR2 YYNGEE. CDR3 length: 15 residues. CDR3 bases: TGTGCCAGCAGCGTATCCGGGACATCACGAGGGGAGCAGTACTTC. It yields the protein CASSVSGTSRGEQYF. The entire variable domain, with the rest obtained from reference TRBV9 and TRBJ2-7, is as follows: DSGVTQTPKHLITATGQRVTLRCSPRSGDLSVYWYQQSLDQGLQFLIQYYNGEERAKGNILERFSAQQFPDLHSELNLSSLELGDSALYFCASSVSGTSRGEQYFGPGTRLTVT.

V and J are TRBV5-4 and TRBJ1-6; the D gene is possibly TRBD1 (5 bases). Germline V lookup: CDR1 SGHNT, CDR2 YYREEE (reference sequence). There are 14 residues in the CDR3. Trimming pared 2 bases from V and 9 bases from J, leaving 12 bases between. CDR3 DNA sequence: TGTGCCAGCAGCTTAGGGACGGAAACTTCACCCCTCCACTTT. The encoded protein is CASSLGTETSPLHF.

This clone was recorded a few times. The chain has TRBV7-9 and TRBJ1-1; D ambiguous. CDR1 and CDR2 from the germline V gene are SEHNR and FQNEAQ (reference sequence). Trimming stripped 7 bases from V and 0 bases from J, with 6 bases between. The CDR3 length is 12 residues. The CDR3 reads CASTEMNTEAFF. The CDR3 DNA is TGTGCCAGCACCGAAATGAACACTGAAGCTTTCTTT.

This chain links TRBV28 with TRBJ1-2; D is uncertain. Per germline, CDR1 MDHEN and CDR2 SYDVKM. With 5 bases removed from V and 5 bases from J, the gap between germline ends came to 3 bases. This CDR3 spans 10 amino acids. The DNA of the CDR3 is TGTGCCAGCAGTGGATATGGCTACACCTTC. Protein sequence: CASSGYGYTF.

This chain joins TRBV6-5 and TRBJ1-1, with 7 nucleotides matching TRBD1. Germline V gives CDR1 MNHEY, CDR2 SVGAGI. After removal of 10 bases from V and 1 base from J, the junction contained 6 bases not matched to a gene. CDR3 length: 13 amino acids. The CDR3 is CATITGENTEAFF. DNA of the CDR3: TGTGCCACAATCACAGGGGAGAACACTGAAGCTTTCTTT.

Here the CDR3 DNA reads TGCGCCAGCAGCCAAGATTACAGGGGGATTATTTCACCCCTCCACTTT. This gives the protein CASSQDYRGIISPLHF. The gene calls are TRBV4-1 and TRBJ1-6, with 8 nucleotides matching TRBD1. With V trimmed by 0 bases and J by 9 bases, 7 bases remained unmatched. CDR1 and CDR2 (germline): MGHRA, YSYEKL. The CDR3 has 16 residues.

The chain has TRBV5-8 and TRBJ1-1; D gene ambiguous. The V gene's germline CDR1 is SGHTS and CDR2 YDEGEE. Trimming stripped 4 bases from V and 1 base from J, with 8 bases between. There are 13 residues in the CDR3. The CDR3 sequence: CASSGNRNTEAFF. The CDR3 DNA follows: TGTGCCAGCAGCGGTAACAGGAACACTGAAGCTTTCTTT.

This chain uses TRBV10-2 with TRBJ2-5; D may be TRBD2 (5 bases). V was trimmed by 5 bases and J by 5 bases, leaving 15 bases between them. The CDR3 covers 14 residues. The germline CDR1 and CDR2 sequences are WSHSY and SAAADI. The chain's CDR3 is CASSPTSLGETQYF. CDR3 DNA sequence: TGCGCCAGCAGTCCTACTAGTTTGGGGGAGACCCAGTACTTC.

The CDR3 sequence is CASSQAHGTEGYTF. In DNA, the CDR3 is TGCGCCAGCAGCCAAGCCCACGGGACTGAAGGCTACACCTTC. The genes are TRBV4-1 and TRBJ1-2; D is possibly TRBD1 (5 bases). This CDR3 contains 14 residues. V was clipped by 1 base and J by 8 bases, with 14 bases between them. Germline assignment: CDR1 MGHRA and CDR2 YSYEKL.

This clone appeared a few times. This chain links TRBV5-6 with TRBJ1-4, with D maybe TRBD1 (5 bases). The germline CDR1 and CDR2 sequences are SGHDT and YYEEEE. Trimming left V 6 bases short and J 4 bases short, with 16 bases between. The CDR3 runs 15 residues. The CDR3 coding sequence is TGTGCCAGCACCTTCCTCGGGACTCTTAATGAAAAACTGTTTTTT. The encoded protein is CASTFLGTLNEKLFF.

This sequence joins TRBV5-5 and TRBJ2-1; 9 positions agree with TRBD1. This CDR3 is built from 15 residues. Per germline, CDR1 SGHKS and CDR2 YYEKEE (reference sequence). V lost 1 base to trimming and J lost 6 bases; unmatched junction nucleotides: 5. DNA of the CDR3: TGTGCCAGCAGCTTGCGGGACAGGGAATCCAATGAGCAGTTCTTC. Translated, it gives CASSLRDRESNEQFF.

V and J are TRBV5-1 and TRBJ1-2, with 8 positions matching TRBD1. V shed 5 bases, J shed 5 bases, and the junction held 5 bases outside the gene matches. Looked up from germline, CDR1 is SGHRS and CDR2 is YFSETQ. There are 13 residues in the CDR3. The CDR3 here is CASRATGGYGYTF. The CDR3 coding sequence is TGCGCCAGCAGGGCTACAGGGGGGTATGGCTACACCTTC.

This clone is a singleton in its sample. The chain recombines TRBV5-6 with TRBJ1-2; no reliable D call. V lost 4 bases to trimming and J lost 5 bases, with 12 bases between them. The CDR3 sequence is 13 residues long. CDR1 and CDR2 (germline): SGHDT, YYEEEE. CDR3 in amino acids: CASSNRRSYGYTF. The DNA for the CDR3 is TGTGCCAGCAGCAATCGACGATCTTATGGCTACACCTTC.

The V gene is TRBV7-9, the J gene TRBJ1-1, with D perhaps matching TRBD1 (5 bases). This CDR3 region has 15 residues. Germline V gene data show CDR1 as SEHNR and CDR2 as FQNEAQ (reference sequence). V lost 3 bases to trimming and J lost 2 bases, with 13 bases between them. The CDR3 nucleotides are TGTGCCAGCAGCTTGTCAGGGAATCCCAACACTGAAGCTTTCTTT. The encoded protein is CASSLSGNPNTEAFF.

The V call is TRBV7-9, the J call TRBJ1-5, with D possibly matching TRBD1 (6 bases). Germline CDR1 and CDR2: SEHNR and FQNEAQ (reference sequence). V dropped 6 bases and J dropped 0 bases, with 9 bases sitting between them. The length of the CDR3 is 14 residues. CDR3 residues: CASRDSYSNQPQHF. The CDR3 bases are TGTGCCAGCAGGGACAGTTATAGCAATCAGCCCCAGCATTTT. The whole variable domain, remainder taken from reference TRBV7-9 and TRBJ1-5, is DTGVSQNPRHKITKRGQNVTFRCDPISEHNRLYWYRQTLGQGPEFLTYFQNEAQLEKSRLLSDRFSAERPKGSFSTLEIQRTEQGDSAMYLCASRDSYSNQPQHFGDGTRLSIL.

The chain couples TRBV2 to TRBJ1-1, with D maybe TRBD1 (6 bases). The V end was cut by 7 bases, the J end by 6 bases, with 18 bases between. The length of the CDR3 is 14 residues. Germline CDR1 and CDR2: SNHLY and FYNNEI. CDR3 residues: CASKDRHQRAEAFF. CDR3 DNA: TGTGCCAGCAAGGACAGACATCAACGCGCTGAAGCTTTCTTT.

The V gene is TRBV5-1, the J gene TRBJ2-5; D gene uncertain. Germline V CDR1 and CDR2: SGHRS, YFSETQ. The CDR3 extends over 14 amino acids. Between the trimmed V and J ends, which lost 3 bases and 6 bases, there was a span of 15 bases. CDR3 residues: CASSSRGVSKTQYF. As DNA, the CDR3 is TGCGCCAGCAGCTCCCGCGGAGTAAGCAAGACCCAGTACTTC.

V is TRBV6-1 and J is TRBJ2-3; 8 bases match TRBD2. This CDR3 spans 15 amino acids. Germline V gene sequence: CDR1 MNHNS, CDR2 SASEGT. With 4 bases clipped from V and 1 base from J, the junction kept 4 bases outside the gene matches. The CDR3 spells CASSASGWGTDTQYF. The CDR3 region has the DNA TGTGCCAGCAGTGCTAGCGGGTGGGGCACAGATACGCAGTATTTT.